This passage covers 16 T cell receptor beta chains from one sample sequenced in a study of CD8+ T cells in alopecia areata. Treatment given: oral pan-JAK inhibitor, 5-10 mg twice daily. Reverse transcription of extracted RNA yielded cDNA, which provided the sequencing template. TCRdb's copy holds only in-frame clones and misses some; the assay was immunoSEQ multiplex PCR. The sample has roughly 190,000 clones; about three fifths are singletons. The sequenced sample was CD4+ T cells sorted from blood, obtained at week 24, from a patient treated with tofacitinib. These receptors all come from a human donor with alopecia areata.

The CDR3: CASSLVSKANVLTF. As DNA, the CDR3 is TGTGCCAGCAGCTTGGTCTCGAAGGCCAACGTCCTGACTTTC. This chain joins TRBV5-6 and TRBJ2-6, with D hard to call. Germline assignment: CDR1 SGHDT and CDR2 YYEEEE. Trimming cost V 0 bases and J 6 bases, with 7 bases left between them. The CDR3 spans 14 residues.

In this sample, this clone turned up a few times. The chain joins TRBV6-6 to TRBJ1-3; D may be TRBD1 (5 bases). This CDR3 region has 11 residues. Germline V gene sequence: CDR1 MNHNY, CDR2 SVGAGI (reference sequence). V dropped 11 bases and J dropped 8 bases, with 13 bases sitting between them. CDR3 DNA sequence: TGTGCCTCCGCGCTAGGGGACACCATATATTTT. Translated: CASALGDTIYF.

V and J are TRBV5-1 and TRBJ1-1; the match to TRBD1 covers 9 bases. Germline CDR1 reads SGHRS; CDR2 reads YFSETQ. V dropped 4 bases and J dropped 0; count of bases not matched to a gene: 4. This CDR3 spans 15 amino acids. CDR3 residues: CASSPRTGVNTEAFF. The CDR3 DNA reads as TGCGCCAGCAGCCCCCGGACAGGGGTGAACACTGAAGCTTTCTTT.

This clone was recorded a few times. The chain couples TRBV4-3 to TRBJ2-6; 10 nucleotides align to TRBD1. Germline CDR1 and CDR2: LGHNA and YSLEER. The CDR3 has 17 amino acids. Losses at the gene ends were 4 bases for V and 4 bases for J; bases not matched to a gene: 7. The chain's CDR3 is CASSPTGGVAGANVLTF. CDR3 sequence (DNA): TGCGCCAGCAGCCCGACAGGGGGCGTAGCAGGGGCCAACGTCCTGACTTTC.

In DNA, the CDR3 is TGCGCCAGCAGCTCTGGACTAGCGGGGGCCGCCTCTACGAACACCGGGGAGCTGTTTTTT. It specifies CASSSGLAGAASTNTGELFF. The chain uses TRBV5-1 and TRBJ2-2; 13 bases line up with TRBD2. J was trimmed by 0 bases and V by 3 bases; bases with no gene match: 11. The germline CDR1 and CDR2 sequences are SGHRS and YFSETQ. The CDR3 has 20 amino acids.

This clone came up many times. The CDR3 nucleotides are TGCGCCAGCAGCCAAGCCGGGGCCACCGGGGAGCTGTTTTTT. Protein product: CASSQAGATGELFF. The chain uses TRBV4-3 and TRBJ2-2, with D possibly called TRBD1 or TRBD2 (5 bases each). Between the trimmed V and J ends, which lost 1 base and 4 bases, there was a span of 7 bases. Per the germline V gene, CDR1 is LGHNA and CDR2 is YSLEER. This CDR3 has 14 residues.

V usage is TRBV2 and J usage is TRBJ2-7, with D hard to call. Germline lookup yields CDR1 SNHLY and CDR2 FYNNEI. The CDR3 extends over 11 amino acids. V lost 6 bases, J lost 9 bases, and 12 bases lay in between. In DNA, the CDR3 is TGTGCCAGCAGGGATTTCCCGGGGCAGTACTTC. Translation gives CASRDFPGQYF.

This clone was seen a few times. V and J are TRBV5-1 and TRBJ2-3, with 8 bases that match TRBD2. Per germline, CDR1 SGHRS and CDR2 YFSETQ. With 0 bases clipped from V and 3 bases from J, the junction kept 6 bases outside the gene matches. The CDR3 consists of 16 residues. The CDR3 DNA sequence: TGCGCCAGCAGCTTGGGGCTAGCGGGCGCGACAGATACGCAGTATTTT. Translated: CASSLGLAGATDTQYF.

The V and J genes are TRBV7-2 and TRBJ2-3; D remains ambiguous. Germline values: CDR1 SGHTA, CDR2 FQGNSA. Trimming took off 3 bases at V and 6 bases at J, with 10 bases between the two ends. The CDR3 has 13 amino acids. CDR3 in amino acids: CASSLGQADTQYF. The CDR3 DNA sequence: TGTGCCAGCAGCTTGGGCCAGGCGGATACGCAGTATTTT.

This clone was seen at least ten times. The sample holds other DNA sequences that translate to the same CDR3. The chain carries TRBV15 and TRBJ1-1; D unresolved. The CDR3 sequence is 13 residues long. The germline V gene encodes CDR1 LNHNV and CDR2 YYDKDF (reference sequence). V lost 0 bases and J 6 bases, leaving 8 bases between the germline ends. Here the CDR3 reads CATSRDLGAEAFF. For the CDR3, the DNA is TGTGCCACCAGCAGAGATTTAGGCGCTGAAGCTTTCTTT.

In its sample, this clone was seen a few times. The chain uses TRBV7-9 and TRBJ2-1; 9 bases fit TRBD2. The V gene end was trimmed by 2 bases and the J gene end by 2 bases; junction bases not matched to a gene: 4. The CDR3 totals 16 residues. CDR1 is SEHNR and CDR2 is FQNEAQ in the germline V gene (reference sequence). CDR3 DNA sequence: TGTGCCAGCAGCTTACCGGGACTAGCCGCCTACAATGAGCAGTTCTTC. Protein product: CASSLPGLAAYNEQFF.

V usage is TRBV18 and J usage is TRBJ2-6; no clear D gene. V was pared by 3 bases and J by 1 base, with 10 bases between. Looked up from germline, CDR1 is KGHSH and CDR2 is LQKENI. This CDR3 comprises 16 residues. The DNA for the CDR3 is TGTGCCAGCTCACCCTTGGGTTCATCTGGGGCCAACGTCCTGACTTTC. It specifies CASSPLGSSGANVLTF.

This clone was seen a single time. The genes are TRBV29-1 and TRBJ2-7, with 7 positions matching TRBD1. Losses at the gene ends were 5 bases for V and 2 bases for J; bases not matched to a gene: 3. The CDR3 has 12 residues. CDR1 SQVTM and CDR2 ANQGSEA come from the germline V gene. The CDR3: CSVLTGTYEQYF. The CDR3 nucleotides are TGCAGCGTTCTGACAGGGACCTACGAGCAGTACTTC.

In this sample, this clone turned up a few times. This chain links TRBV11-2 with TRBJ2-1; D gene ambiguous. This CDR3 contains 12 residues. V lost 5 bases, J lost 9 bases, and 11 bases lay in between. CDR1 is SGHAT and CDR2 is FQNNGV in the germline V gene. This CDR3 reads CASSPDLPEQFF. DNA for the CDR3: TGTGCCAGCAGCCCCGACTTACCTGAGCAGTTCTTC.

This clone was detected only a few times. The chain is built from TRBV7-2 and TRBJ1-1; D ambiguous. Germline assignment: CDR1 SGHTA and CDR2 FQGNSA. Trimming shortened V by 0 bases and J by 1 base, and 9 bases separated the two germline ends. CDR3 length: 15 residues. The CDR3 coding sequence is TGTGCCAGCAGCTTAGCACGGTTACAGAACACTGAAGCTTTCTTT. Protein sequence: CASSLARLQNTEAFF.

This clone was seen a handful of times. The V call is TRBV10-3, the J call TRBJ1-5; possible D gene TRBD1, 5 bases. CDR1 and CDR2 from the germline V gene are ENHRY and SYGVKD. This CDR3 contains 15 residues. The V end lost 0 bases, the J end lost 1 base, and 7 bases lay between the germline ends. The CDR3 coding sequence is TGTGCCATCAGTGAGTCGGGGCACAGCAATCAGCCCCAGCATTTT. This encodes CAISESGHSNQPQHF.